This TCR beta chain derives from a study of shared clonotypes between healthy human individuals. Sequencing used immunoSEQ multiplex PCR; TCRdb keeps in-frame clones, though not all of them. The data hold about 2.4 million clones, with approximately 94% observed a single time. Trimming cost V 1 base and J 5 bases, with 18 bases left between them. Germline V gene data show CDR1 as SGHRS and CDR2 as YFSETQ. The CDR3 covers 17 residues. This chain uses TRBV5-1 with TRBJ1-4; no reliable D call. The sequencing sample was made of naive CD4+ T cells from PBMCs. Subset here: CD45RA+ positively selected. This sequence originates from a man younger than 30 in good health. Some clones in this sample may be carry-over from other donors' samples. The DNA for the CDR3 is TGCGCCAGCAGCTTGTCCCCCGTGGCAGGAGAAAATGAAAAACTGTTTTTT. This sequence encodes CASSLSPVAGENEKLFF.